The source of this T cell receptor (beta chain) is a study of cytomegalovirus exposure and HLA in healthy donors. Study outcomes and limitations: There were several of the most significant clusters that appeared linked to common viral pathogens in a later analysis. Previous analysis showed most TCR beta V segments were productive about 90% or about 30% of the time.

A multiplex PCR was run with 60 Vbeta primers and 13 Jbeta primers. Only in-frame clones appear in the TCRdb table, and some are missing; sequencing was by immunoSEQ multiplex PCR. The sample lists 150,000 to 200,000 clones, over 75% occurring once. Losses at the gene ends were 2 bases for V and 4 bases for J; bases not matched to a gene: 1. The CDR3 contains 13 residues. CDR1 SGHNT and CDR2 YYREEE come from the germline V gene (reference sequence). This clone was seen only once. The antigen is undetermined. Sequencing was done on a sample of PBMCs. This sequence joins TRBV5-4 and TRBJ2-5; 8 nucleotides line up with TRBD1. The sequence was obtained from a woman under 40 in good health and CMV-seronegative. The CDR3 loop reads CASSFQGAETQYF. The CDR3 bases are TGTGCCAGCAGCTTCCAGGGGGCAGAGACCCAGTACTTC.